The 19 T cell receptor beta chains given below trace back to one sample, sequenced in a study of blood T cell repertoires in COVID-19. Sequenced by immunoSEQ multiplex PCR; TCRdb stores in-frame clones only, minus some. Of 130,000 to 150,000 clones listed, 65% to 80% are singletons. Sample: peripheral blood. These receptors came from an elderly man with acute or convalescent COVID-19.

This rearrangement joins TRBV7-8 to TRBJ1-3; D perhaps matches TRBD1 (6 bases). Trimming left V 2 bases short and J 0 bases short, with 14 bases between. Germline V CDR1 and CDR2: SGHVS, FQNEAQ. CDR3 length equals 17 residues. The CDR3 DNA reads TGTGCCAGCAGCTTATGGCCTATACAGGGCTCTGGAAACACCATATATTTT. The encoded protein is CASSLWPIQGSGNTIYF.

The V call is TRBV30, the J call TRBJ1-5; D is ambiguous. CDR1 is GTSNPN, CDR2 SVGIG, per germline (reference sequence). Between the trimmed V and J ends, which lost 2 bases and 0 bases, there was a span of 8 bases. The CDR3 length is 14 residues. The CDR3 is CAWSRGYSNQPQHF. CDR3 nucleotides: TGTGCCTGGAGTCGAGGTTATAGCAATCAGCCCCAGCATTTT.

A single count supports this clone. The chain recombines TRBV3-1 (or the pseudogene TRBV3-2) with TRBJ1-4; no definite D call. Germline V CDR1 and CDR2: LGHDT, YNNKEL (reference sequence). The CDR3 runs to 12 residues. The germline V and J ends were trimmed by 1 base and 11 bases, with 8 bases remaining between them. The CDR3: CASSQGALKLFF. CDR3 coding DNA: TGTGCCAGCAGCCAAGGGGCACTGAAACTGTTTTTT.

The V gene is TRBV6-1, the J gene TRBJ1-1; D unresolved. The CDR3 is 15 residues long. Germline V gives CDR1 MNHNS, CDR2 SASEGT. V was pared by 1 base and J by 3 bases, with 12 bases between. The DNA for the CDR3 is TGTGCCAGCAGTGAAGTTGAAAGATCGGACACTGAAGCTTTCTTT. Encoded protein: CASSEVERSDTEAFF.

The V and J genes are TRBV7-2 and TRBJ2-3; TRBD2 agrees at 13 bases. The CDR3 is 18 amino acids. Germline values: CDR1 SGHTA, CDR2 FQGNSA. Trimming took 4 bases from V and 0 from J; bases not matched to a gene: 7. The CDR3 reads CASSSWTSGGASTDTQYF. As DNA, the CDR3 is TGTGCCAGCAGCTCGTGGACTAGCGGGGGAGCTAGCACAGATACGCAGTATTTT.

The J gene is TRBJ1-2, the V gene TRBV5-1; possible D gene TRBD1, 6 bases. The CDR3 covers 13 residues. CDR1 and CDR2 from the germline V gene are SGHRS and YFSETQ. The V and J ends lost 4 bases and 6 bases respectively, with 13 bases between them. In DNA form, the CDR3 reads TGCGCCAGCAGCCCTATTTCAGGGGATGGCTACACCTTC. It specifies CASSPISGDGYTF. The full variable domain, its missing parts supplied by reference TRBV5-1 and TRBJ1-2, is KAGVTQTPRYLIKTRGQQVTLSCSPISGHRSVSWYQQTPGQGLQFLFEYFSETQRNKGNFPGRFSGRQFSNSRSEMNVSTLELGDSALYLCASSPISGDGYTFGSGTRLTVV.

The V and J genes are TRBV28 and TRBJ2-3; 7 nucleotides match TRBD2. V lost 7 bases, J lost 3 bases, and 10 bases stayed unmatched. The germline CDR1 and CDR2 sequences are MDHEN and SYDVKM. The length of the CDR3 is 15 residues. CDR3 sequence reads: CASTPLGGGTDTQYF. CDR3 coding DNA: TGTGCCAGCACCCCTCTTGGCGGGGGTACAGATACGCAGTATTTT. The full variable domain, completed using reference TRBV28 and TRBJ2-3, is DVKVTQSSRYLVKRTGEKVFLECVQDMDHENMFWYRQDPGLGLRLIYFSYDVKMKEKGDIPEGYSVSREKKERFSLILESASTNQTSMYLCASTPLGGGTDTQYFGPGTRLTVL.

The rearrangement uses TRBV7-9 and TRBJ2-3; D call uncertain. Germline CDR1 and CDR2: SEHNR and FQNEAQ (reference sequence). This CDR3 contains 13 residues. V dropped 4 bases and J dropped 6 bases, with 11 bases sitting between them. In DNA form, the CDR3 reads TGTGCCAGCAGCTCCAGTAATATTGATACGCAGTATTTT. This codes for CASSSSNIDTQYF. The full variable domain, in which reference TRBV7-9 and TRBJ2-3 provide the parts outside the CDR3, is DTGVSQNPRHKITKRGQNVTFRCDPISEHNRLYWYRQTLGQGPEFLTYFQNEAQLEKSRLLSDRFSAERPKGSFSTLEIQRTEQGDSAMYLCASSSSNIDTQYFGPGTRLTVL.

This chain uses TRBV29-1 with TRBJ2-3; D is perhaps TRBD1 (6 bases). Germline V lookup: CDR1 SQVTM, CDR2 ANQGSEA. The CDR3 runs to 15 residues. V was cut by 7 bases and J by 1 base, with 18 bases left in between. The CDR3 spells CSGTPVGAGTDTQYF. In nucleotides, the CDR3 is TGCAGCGGGACCCCGGTGGGGGCAGGCACAGATACGCAGTATTTT.

The J gene is TRBJ2-2, the V gene TRBV7-2; TRBD1 matches 8 bases. The CDR3 is 18 amino acids. The V and J ends lost 3 bases and 1 base, in that order; junction bases with no gene match: 10. Looked up from germline, CDR1 is SGHTA and CDR2 is FQGNSA. CDR3 amino acids: CASSFRPGQGGNTGELFF. The CDR3 DNA follows: TGTGCCAGCAGCTTTCGACCCGGACAGGGAGGGAACACCGGGGAGCTGTTTTTT. Full variable domain (remainder filled in from reference TRBV7-2 and TRBJ2-2): GAGVSQSPSNKVTEKGKDVELRCDPISGHTALYWYRQSLGQGLEFLIYFQGNSAPDKSGLPSDRFSAERTGGSVSTLTIQRTQQEDSAVYLCASSFRPGQGGNTGELFFGEGSRLTVL.

V and J are TRBV7-7 and TRBJ2-5; D may be TRBD1 (7 bases). CDR3 length equals 15 residues. Trimming shortened V by 6 bases and J by 6 bases, and 20 bases separated the two germline ends. Germline V gene data show CDR1 as SSHAT and CDR2 as FNYEAQ (reference sequence). The chain's CDR3 is CASRSTQGGVQTQYF. The CDR3, as DNA: TGTGCCAGCAGATCAACTCAGGGGGGAGTGCAGACCCAGTACTTC.

This chain joins TRBV4-3 and TRBJ2-5; D is possibly TRBD2 (5 bases). CDR3 size: 16 residues. Germline loops: CDR1 LGHNA, CDR2 YSLEER. Trimming cost V 0 bases and J 5 bases, with 16 bases left between them. The CDR3 coding sequence is TGCGCCAGCAGCCAAGATCGTCTGCCTAGCAAGGAGACCCAGTACTTC. Its protein is CASSQDRLPSKETQYF.

The gene calls are TRBV18 and TRBJ2-3, with a possible D match to TRBD1 (5 bases). Germline V gene lookup returns CDR1 KGHSH and CDR2 LQKENI. The CDR3 spans 14 residues. Trimming removed 0 bases from V and 5 bases from J, with 9 bases in between. Here the CDR3 reads CASSPPIREDTQYF. DNA of the CDR3: TGTGCCAGCTCACCACCAATCAGGGAAGATACGCAGTATTTT.

V is TRBV2 and J is TRBJ2-5; 8 nucleotides align to TRBD1. Germline values: CDR1 SNHLY, CDR2 FYNNEI. J was trimmed by 7 bases and V by 8 bases; bases with no gene match: 3. This CDR3 region has 11 residues. In DNA form, the CDR3 reads TGTGCCAGCTGGACAGGGCCGACCCAGTACTTC. This sequence encodes CASWTGPTQYF.

This chain joins TRBV6-2 or TRBV6-3 and TRBJ1-3; possible D gene TRBD1, 5 bases. V gave up 0 bases and J gave up 0 bases, with 15 bases separating them. Germline V CDR1 and CDR2: MNHEY, SVGEGT. The CDR3 has 18 residues. This chain's CDR3 is CASSYSGNRLASGNTIYF. CDR3 sequence (DNA): TGTGCCAGCAGTTACTCTGGAAACAGGCTTGCCTCTGGAAACACCATATATTTT.

This clone was seen only a few times. CDR3 DNA: TGTGCCAGCAGTCCGCGGGTCTCTGGAAACACCATATATTTT. Encoded protein: CASSPRVSGNTIYF. This chain uses TRBV28 with TRBJ1-3; D is unclear. V was clipped by 5 bases and J by 0 bases, with 8 bases between them. The CDR3 spans 14 residues. Germline-derived CDR1 and CDR2 are MDHEN and SYDVKM.

V is TRBV18 and J is TRBJ2-5, with 7 bases fitting TRBD1. CDR1 is KGHSH and CDR2 is LQKENI in the germline V gene. J was trimmed by 1 base and V by 4 bases; bases with no gene match: 3. This CDR3 contains 14 residues. DNA of the CDR3: TGTGCCAGCTCACTAGGGACAGCCCAAGAGACCCAGTACTTC. Amino acids: CASSLGTAQETQYF.

The J gene is TRBJ1-1, the V gene TRBV4-2, with 9 bases identical to TRBD1. The CDR3 totals 15 residues. Germline CDR1 LGHNA, CDR2 YNFKEQ. V lost 4 bases to trimming and J lost 1 base; unmatched junction nucleotides: 4. The CDR3 DNA reads TGTGCCAGCAGCCGCCAACAGGGGGCGAACACTGAAGCTTTCTTT. It specifies CASSRQQGANTEAFF.

This clone came up once. The J gene is TRBJ2-2, the V gene TRBV7-3, with 8 bases matching TRBD1. Trimming cost V 2 bases and J 3 bases; bases outside gene matches: 11. The CDR3 runs to 18 residues. Germline values: CDR1 SGHTA, CDR2 FQGTGA. The CDR3 sequence is CASSLFPRTGGDTGELFF. CDR3 bases: TGTGCCAGCAGCTTATTTCCCCGAACAGGGGGAGACACCGGGGAGCTGTTTTTT.